This TCR beta chain derives from a study of neurological immune-mediated disorders (dated by TCRdb to between 2018 and 2021). For the wider study: Peripheral blood TCR-beta repertoires from patients with HTLV-I-associated myelopathy (HAM/TSP), patients with multiple sclerosis, and healthy controls were compared in the study using UMI-based sequencing. Alongside PBMC samples, the set of 106 TCR-beta libraries contained longitudinal samples, technical triplicates, and paired CD4+ and CD8+ T-cell subsets that had been sorted. Technical triplicate libraries were sequenced to precisely calculate how much the frequency of each individual clone varied. The cohort included approximately 68 subjects: some 14 with HAM/TSP, roughly 35 with multiple sclerosis, and around 20 healthy controls.

Reading the label with the study, this specimen's time point is: technical triplicate 2. TCR libraries for sorted subsets were made from 1 million sorted CD4+ or CD8+ T cells. Peripheral blood underwent Ficoll-Hypaque density gradient centrifugation to isolate PBMCs, which were then cryopreserved in liquid nitrogen. The study also sequenced paired sorted CD4+ and CD8+ subsets from healthy controls, HAM/TSP patients and MS patients. This clonotype has a count of ten or more. No cognate antigen has been identified for it. No clone much larger than this one lies a single base away; base qualities are absent. The paper as a whole reports these results and caveats: TCR clonal expansion was highest in HAM/TSP patients and lowest in MS patients, with MS patients falling below even healthy controls. No identical CDR3 amino acid sequences were shared among expanded clones across subjects, suggesting private TCR-beta repertoires in all groups.

CDR1 and CDR2, per the germline V gene, are SGHRS and YFSETQ. Trimming removed 4 bases from V and 3 bases from J; the gene matches leave 5 bases unexplained. The CDR3, cysteine through phenylalanine, is 15 amino acids long. The read is trimmed to its CDR3 DNA, 45 bases read in frame from base 1. cDNA was synthesized by template-switch 5'RACE using a primer with a 10-nucleotide random unique molecular identifier that tagged each TCR transcript. Every sequencing run covered 15-18 subjects and yielded more than 160 million TCR-beta sequences. The RNeasy kit was used for extraction of total RNA. The KAPA Real-time Library Amplification kit was used to amplify TCR-beta VDJ regions with primers targeting the TCR constant region and the 5'RACE anchor. A first PCR added sample indexes and Illumina adaptors, after which a second PCR increased the library yield. The roughly 650 bp TCR product was size-selected on a 2% E-gel SizeSelection system after Ampure bead purification. Before pooling, library quality was checked on a Bioanalyzer, concentration was measured with Qubit, and libraries were quantified with the Kapa Library Quantification kit. An Illumina HiSeq 2500 was used to sequence the libraries paired-end at 2 x 150 bp. To increase sequence diversity, about 24-32% phiX was spiked into each library pool. As for the original processing: The UMI-based MiGEC pipeline processed quality-filtered reads and removed over 85% of raw TCR sequences during error correction. VDJ genes were aligned to IMGT germline references, and each clonotype was defined by a unique CDR3 amino acid sequence together with V-J genes. VDJtools evaluated clonal expansion, Shannon diversity and CDR3 relatedness (CalcPairwiseDistances, ClusterSamples); CLCbio workbench built phylogenetic trees. A clone was classed as expanded if it had 8 or more unique UMIs, a cutoff based on coefficient-of-variation modelling across technical triplicates. The public reads were reanalyzed by TCRdb: fastp trimming at Q25, MiXCR alignment, in-frame beta chains only. Identical CDR3 proteins give one entry, which carries the most common genes and DNA. For this entry, the V and J calls and clone size follow TCRdb and not the study's own pipeline. The sample table contains 30,000 or so distinct CDR3 sequences; only one count was recorded for more than 10% of them. In total, the top ten clones hold approximately 5.6% of the sample.

This receptor was taken from a female donor with HTLV-1-associated myelopathy (HAM/TSP). The sequenced sample was CD4+ T cells from blood. The V and J segments used are TRBV5-1 and TRBJ1-4; TRBD1 matches 8 bases in the middle. The sequenced DNA is TGCGCCAGCAGCCTACAGGGGGTCGCTAATGAAAAACTGTTTTTT. This sequence encodes CASSLQGVANEKLFF.